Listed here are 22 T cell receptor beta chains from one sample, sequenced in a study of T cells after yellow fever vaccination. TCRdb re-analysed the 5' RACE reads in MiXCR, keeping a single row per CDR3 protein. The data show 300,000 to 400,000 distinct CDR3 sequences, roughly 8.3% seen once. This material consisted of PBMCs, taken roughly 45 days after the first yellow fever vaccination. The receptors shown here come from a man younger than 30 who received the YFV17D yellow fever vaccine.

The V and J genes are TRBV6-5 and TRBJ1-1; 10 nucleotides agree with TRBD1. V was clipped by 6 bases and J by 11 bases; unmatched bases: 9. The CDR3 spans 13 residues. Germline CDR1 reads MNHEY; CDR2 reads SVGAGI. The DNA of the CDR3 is TGTGCCAGCAGGTACCGGACAGGGGGTAATGCTTTCTTT. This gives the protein CASRYRTGGNAFF.

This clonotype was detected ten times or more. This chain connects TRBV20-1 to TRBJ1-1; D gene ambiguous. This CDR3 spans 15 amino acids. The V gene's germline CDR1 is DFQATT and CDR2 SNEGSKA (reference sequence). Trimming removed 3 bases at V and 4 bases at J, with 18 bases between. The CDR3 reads CSARGSSSGFTEAFF. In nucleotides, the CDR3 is TGCAGTGCTAGGGGATCAAGTTCGGGGTTCACTGAAGCTTTCTTT.

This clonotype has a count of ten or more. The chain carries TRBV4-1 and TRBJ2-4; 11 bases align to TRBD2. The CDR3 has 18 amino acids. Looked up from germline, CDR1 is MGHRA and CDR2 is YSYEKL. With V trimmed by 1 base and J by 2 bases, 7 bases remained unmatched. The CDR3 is CASSQGYSGGATKNIQYF. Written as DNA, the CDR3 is TGCGCCAGCAGCCAAGGGTATAGCGGGGGGGCGACCAAAAACATTCAGTACTTC.

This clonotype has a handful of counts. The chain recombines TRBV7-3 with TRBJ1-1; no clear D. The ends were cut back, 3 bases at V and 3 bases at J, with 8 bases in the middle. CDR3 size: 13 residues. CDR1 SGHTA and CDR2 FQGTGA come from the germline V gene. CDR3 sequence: CASSLDGYTEAFF. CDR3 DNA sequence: TGTGCCAGCAGCTTGGACGGGTACACTGAAGCTTTCTTT.

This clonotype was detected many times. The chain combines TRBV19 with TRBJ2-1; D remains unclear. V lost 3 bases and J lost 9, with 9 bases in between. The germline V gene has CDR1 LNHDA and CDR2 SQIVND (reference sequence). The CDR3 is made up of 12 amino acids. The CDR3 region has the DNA TGTGCCAGTAGTATGAGAGTGGGTGAGCAGTTCTTC. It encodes CASSMRVGEQFF. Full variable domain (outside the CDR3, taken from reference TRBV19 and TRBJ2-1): DGGITQSPKYLFRKEGQNVTLSCEQNLNHDAMYWYRQDPGQGLRLIYYSQIVNDFQKGDIAEGYSVSREKKESFPLTVTSAQKNPTAFYLCASSMRVGEQFFGPGTRLTVL.

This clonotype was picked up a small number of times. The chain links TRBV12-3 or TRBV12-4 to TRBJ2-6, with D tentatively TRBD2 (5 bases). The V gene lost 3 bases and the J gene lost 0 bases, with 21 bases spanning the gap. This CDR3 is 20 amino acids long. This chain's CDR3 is CASSFSPWWEYDSGANVLTF. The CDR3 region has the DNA TGTGCCAGCAGTTTCTCCCCCTGGTGGGAGTACGACTCTGGGGCCAACGTCCTGACTTTC.

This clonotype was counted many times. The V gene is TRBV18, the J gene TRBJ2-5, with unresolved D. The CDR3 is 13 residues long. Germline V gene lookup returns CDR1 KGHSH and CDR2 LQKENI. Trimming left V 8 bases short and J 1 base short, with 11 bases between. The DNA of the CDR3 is TGTGCCAGCAGCCCGCCCGGCCAAGAGACCCAGTACTTC. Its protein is CASSPPGQETQYF.

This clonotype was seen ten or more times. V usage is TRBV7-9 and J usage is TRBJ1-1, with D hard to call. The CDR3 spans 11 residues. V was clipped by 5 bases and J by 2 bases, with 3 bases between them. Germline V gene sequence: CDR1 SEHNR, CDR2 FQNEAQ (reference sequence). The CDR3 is CASSANTEAFF. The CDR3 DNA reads TGTGCCAGCAGCGCCAACACTGAAGCTTTCTTT.

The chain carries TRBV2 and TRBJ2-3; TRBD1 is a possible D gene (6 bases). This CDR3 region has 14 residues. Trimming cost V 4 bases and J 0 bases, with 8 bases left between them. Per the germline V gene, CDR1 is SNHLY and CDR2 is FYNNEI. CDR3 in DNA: TGTGCCAGCAGTGGGGGGCTTAGCACAGATACGCAGTATTTT. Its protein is CASSGGLSTDTQYF. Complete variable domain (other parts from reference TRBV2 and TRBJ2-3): EPEVTQTPSHQVTQMGQEVILRCVPISNHLYFYWYRQILGQKVEFLVSFYNNEISEKSEIFDDQFSVERPDGSNFTLKIRSTKLEDSAMYFCASSGGLSTDTQYFGPGTRLTVL.

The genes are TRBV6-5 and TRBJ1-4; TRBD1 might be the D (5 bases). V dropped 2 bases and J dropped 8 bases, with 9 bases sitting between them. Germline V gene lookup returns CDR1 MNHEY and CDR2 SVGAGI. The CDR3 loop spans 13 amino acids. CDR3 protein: CASSYMGEEKLFF. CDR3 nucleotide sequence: TGTGCCAGCAGTTACATGGGGGAAGAAAAACTGTTTTTT.

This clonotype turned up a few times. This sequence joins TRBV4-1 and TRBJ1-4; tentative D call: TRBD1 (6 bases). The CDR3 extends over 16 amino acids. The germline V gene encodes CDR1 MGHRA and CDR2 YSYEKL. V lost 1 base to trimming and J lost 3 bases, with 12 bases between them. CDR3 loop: CASSQGRGYANEKLFF. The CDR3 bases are TGCGCCAGCAGCCAAGGCAGGGGTTACGCTAATGAAAAACTGTTTTTT.

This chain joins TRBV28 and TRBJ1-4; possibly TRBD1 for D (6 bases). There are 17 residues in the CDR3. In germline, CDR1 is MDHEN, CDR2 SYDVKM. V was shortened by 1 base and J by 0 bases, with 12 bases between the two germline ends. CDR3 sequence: CASSLYDWTATNEKLFF. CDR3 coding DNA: TGTGCCAGCAGTTTATACGATTGGACAGCAACTAATGAAAAACTGTTTTTT.

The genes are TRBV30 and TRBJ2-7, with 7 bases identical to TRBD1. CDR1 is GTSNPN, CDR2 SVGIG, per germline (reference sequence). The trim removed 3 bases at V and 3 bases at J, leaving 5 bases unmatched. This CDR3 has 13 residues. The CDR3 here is CAWSPSGGYEQYF. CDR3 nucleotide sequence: TGTGCCTGGAGCCCGTCAGGGGGCTACGAGCAGTACTTC.

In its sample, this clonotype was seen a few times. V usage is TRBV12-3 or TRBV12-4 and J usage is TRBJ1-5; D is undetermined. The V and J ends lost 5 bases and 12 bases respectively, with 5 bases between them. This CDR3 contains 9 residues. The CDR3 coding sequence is TGTGCCAGCAGTACGAACCAGCATTTT. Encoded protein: CASSTNQHF.

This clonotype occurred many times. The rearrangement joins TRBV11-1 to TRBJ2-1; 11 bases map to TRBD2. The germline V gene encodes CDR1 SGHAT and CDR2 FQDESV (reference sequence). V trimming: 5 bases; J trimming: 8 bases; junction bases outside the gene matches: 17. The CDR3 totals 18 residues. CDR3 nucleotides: TGTGCCAGCAGCGCAAAATCGGCGGTACTAGCGGGGGTCGATGAGCAGTTCTTC. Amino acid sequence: CASSAKSAVLAGVDEQFF.

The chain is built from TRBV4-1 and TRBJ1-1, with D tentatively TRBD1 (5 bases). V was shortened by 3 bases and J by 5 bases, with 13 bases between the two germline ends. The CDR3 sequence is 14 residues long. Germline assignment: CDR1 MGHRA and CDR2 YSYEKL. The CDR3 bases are TGCGCCAGCAGCCACGGGGGTTCGATGACTGAAGCTTTCTTT. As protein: CASSHGGSMTEAFF.

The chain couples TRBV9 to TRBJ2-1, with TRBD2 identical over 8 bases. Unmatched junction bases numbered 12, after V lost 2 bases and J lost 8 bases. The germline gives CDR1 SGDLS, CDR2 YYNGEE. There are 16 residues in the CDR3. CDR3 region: CASSVAGGRAPHEQFF. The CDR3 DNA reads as TGTGCCAGCAGCGTGGCGGGGGGCCGAGCACCCCATGAGCAGTTCTTC.

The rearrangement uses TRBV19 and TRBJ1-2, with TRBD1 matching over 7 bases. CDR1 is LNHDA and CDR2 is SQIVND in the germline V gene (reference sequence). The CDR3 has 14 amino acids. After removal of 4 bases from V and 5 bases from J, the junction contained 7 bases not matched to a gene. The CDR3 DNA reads TGTGCCAGTAGTACGGAGGGACAGCTGTATGGCTACACCTTC. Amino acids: CASSTEGQLYGYTF.

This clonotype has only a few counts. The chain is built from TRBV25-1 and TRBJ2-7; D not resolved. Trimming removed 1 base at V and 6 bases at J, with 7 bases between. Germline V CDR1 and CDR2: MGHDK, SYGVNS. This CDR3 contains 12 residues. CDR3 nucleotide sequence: TGTGCCAGCAGTGAATCGGGTTTCGAGCAGTACTTC. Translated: CASSESGFEQYF.

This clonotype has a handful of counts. This CDR3 is CASSFNTDNEKLFF. For the CDR3, the DNA is TGCGCCAGCAGCTTTAACACCGATAATGAAAAACTGTTTTTT. The rearrangement uses TRBV5-1 and TRBJ1-4; no reliable D call. This CDR3 spans 14 amino acids. Germline V gene data show CDR1 as SGHRS and CDR2 as YFSETQ. V was shortened by 2 bases and J by 4 bases, with 9 bases between the two germline ends.

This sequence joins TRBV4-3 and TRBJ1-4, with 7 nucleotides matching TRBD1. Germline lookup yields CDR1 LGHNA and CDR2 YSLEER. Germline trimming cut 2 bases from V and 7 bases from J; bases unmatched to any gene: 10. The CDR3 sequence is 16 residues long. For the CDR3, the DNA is TGCGCCAGCAGCCAAAGACAAAGACAGGGCCGTGAAAAACTGTTTTTT. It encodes CASSQRQRQGREKLFF.

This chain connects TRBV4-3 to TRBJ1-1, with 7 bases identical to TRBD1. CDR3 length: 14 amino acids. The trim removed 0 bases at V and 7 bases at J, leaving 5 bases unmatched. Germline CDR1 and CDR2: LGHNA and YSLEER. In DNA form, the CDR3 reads TGCGCCAGCAGCCAAGAGAGGGGGCAGGGTGAAGCTTTCTTT. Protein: CASSQERGQGEAFF.